This entry lists 14 T cell receptor beta chains sequenced from one sample in a study of cytomegalovirus exposure and HLA in healthy donors. Both 60 Vbeta primers and 13 Jbeta primers went into the PCR. The method was immunoSEQ multiplex PCR; TCRdb's version includes in-frame clones alone and lacks a portion of them. The top ten hold approximately 1.5% of the sample, which has 100,000 to 150,000 clones, almost 80% seen once. The material sequenced was PBMCs. These receptors were collected from a female donor in good health and CMV-seronegative.

The rearrangement joins TRBV29-1 to TRBJ1-1; possibly TRBD1 for D (5 bases). Germline loops: CDR1 SQVTM, CDR2 ANQGSEA. V lost 7 bases and J lost 4, with 16 bases in between. The CDR3 totals 13 residues. For the CDR3, the DNA is TGCAGCGCCAGGGACTTTGGGGGCACTGAAGCTTTCTTT. Translation gives CSARDFGGTEAFF.

This sequence joins TRBV4-1 and TRBJ2-5; D gene ambiguous. The end of the DNA is better explained by TRBJ2-7, so the J call may be wrong. Germline V CDR1 and CDR2: MGHRA, YSYEKL. This CDR3 is built from 14 residues. This CDR3 is CASSQVRSTYEQYF. In DNA form, the CDR3 reads TGCGCCAGCAGCCAGGTACGAAGTACCTACGAGCAGTACTTC.

The rearrangement uses TRBV7-2 and TRBJ1-1; 7 nucleotides agree with TRBD1. This CDR3 comprises 15 residues. The ends lost 3 bases at V and 3 bases at J; junction bases unmatched: 7. Germline values: CDR1 SGHTA, CDR2 FQGNSA. CDR3 residues: CASSFTGTVDTEAFF. CDR3 bases: TGTGCCAGCAGCTTTACCGGGACAGTGGACACTGAAGCTTTCTTT.

J is TRBJ1-5 and V is TRBV28, with unresolved D. The V gene's germline CDR1 is MDHEN and CDR2 SYDVKM. CDR3 length: 14 residues. V was trimmed by 11 bases and J by 5 bases, leaving 19 bases between them. In nucleotides, the CDR3 is TGTGCCCGCCCCAGCCAGCAGACTGATCAGCCCCAGCATTTT. Protein product: CARPSQQTDQPQHF.

The chain links TRBV7-6 to TRBJ2-7, with 9 bases identical to TRBD2. The trim removed 0 bases at V and 6 bases at J, leaving 9 bases unmatched. The germline V gene has CDR1 SGHVS and CDR2 FNYEAQ. The CDR3 spans 16 residues. The CDR3 sequence is CASSLAAGGRTIEQYF. The CDR3 DNA is TGTGCCAGCAGCTTAGCCGCGGGGGGGAGGACTATCGAGCAGTACTTC.

In the case of this clone: Within the sample, other DNA sequences also encode this same CDR3. The V call is TRBV5-1, the J call TRBJ1-4; TRBD1 matches at 7 bases. Unmatched junction bases numbered 7, after V lost 4 bases and J lost 4 bases. Per the germline V gene, CDR1 is SGHRS and CDR2 is YFSETQ. The CDR3 totals 15 residues. This chain's CDR3 is CASSEQGVDNEKLFF. The CDR3 DNA is TGCGCCAGCAGCGAGCAGGGGGTGGATAATGAAAAACTGTTTTTT.

This clone has more than one count but fewer than ten. The rearrangement joins TRBV9 to TRBJ2-5; the D gene is possibly TRBD1 (6 bases). Germline V gives CDR1 SGDLS, CDR2 YYNGEE. CDR3 length: 14 residues. V dropped 3 bases and J dropped 5 bases, with 14 bases sitting between them. The CDR3 bases are TGTGCCAGCAGCGGCCGCCAGGGGCATGAGACCCAGTACTTC. As protein: CASSGRQGHETQYF. The full variable domain, in which reference TRBV9 and TRBJ2-5 provide the parts outside the CDR3, is DSGVTQTPKHLITATGQRVTLRCSPRSGDLSVYWYQQSLDQGLQFLIQYYNGEERAKGNILERFSAQQFPDLHSELNLSSLELGDSALYFCASSGRQGHETQYFGPGTRLLVL.

This clone turned up a few times. The rearrangement joins TRBV27 to TRBJ2-1; no definite D call. The CDR3 runs 13 residues. Trimming stripped 3 bases from V and 6 bases from J, with 9 bases between. Germline-derived CDR1 and CDR2 are MNHEY and SMNVEV (reference sequence). The DNA of the CDR3 is TGTGCCAGCAGTTTTCGATCCGGCAATGAGCAGTTCTTC. This gives the protein CASSFRSGNEQFF.

The genes are TRBV6-5 and TRBJ2-7, with D unclear. The V gene lost 8 bases and the J gene lost 0 bases, with 8 bases spanning the gap. Germline V gene lookup returns CDR1 MNHEY and CDR2 SVGAGI. CDR3 size: 12 residues. The CDR3 coding sequence is TGTGCCAGCTTTGGCAACTCCTACGAGCAGTACTTC. This codes for CASFGNSYEQYF.

This clone was detected only once. The CDR3 here is CASSLRLGGEVQYF. CDR3 DNA: TGTGCCAGCAGTTTAAGACTGGGGGGGGAGGTGCAGTATTTT. This chain links TRBV27 with TRBJ2-3; 7 nucleotides agree with TRBD2. The CDR3 sequence is 14 residues long. The V gene end was trimmed by 2 bases and the J gene end by 11 bases; junction bases not matched to a gene: 10. Per the germline V gene, CDR1 is MNHEY and CDR2 is SMNVEV (reference sequence).

This clone was recorded a few times. The chain carries TRBV5-8 and TRBJ1-4, with D maybe TRBD1 (6 bases). Germline lookup yields CDR1 SGHTS and CDR2 YDEGEE. The CDR3 length is 14 residues. Trimming removed 0 bases from V and 5 bases from J, with 8 bases in between. Here the CDR3 DNA reads TGTGCCAGCAGCTTGGGGCAGGGGAATGAAAAACTGTTTTTT. Amino acid sequence: CASSLGQGNEKLFF.

CDR3 region: CASSYERIDEKLFF. CDR3 coding DNA: TGTGCCAGCAGTTACGAGAGAATCGATGAAAAACTGTTTTTT. The gene calls are TRBV6-6 and TRBJ1-4; the D is unclear. The ends were cut back, 2 bases at V and 6 bases at J, with 10 bases in the middle. CDR3 length equals 14 residues. Per germline, CDR1 MNHNY and CDR2 SVGAGI (reference sequence).

The chain employs TRBV5-1 and TRBJ2-1; no reliable D call. The V end was cut by 0 bases, the J end by 8 bases, with 9 bases between. CDR1 is SGHRS and CDR2 is YFSETQ in the germline V gene. The CDR3 totals 13 residues. Here the CDR3 reads CASSLGGADEQFF. The CDR3 DNA reads TGCGCCAGCAGCTTGGGAGGAGCAGATGAGCAGTTCTTC. The full variable domain, rest sourced from reference TRBV5-1 and TRBJ2-1, is KAGVTQTPRYLIKTRGQQVTLSCSPISGHRSVSWYQQTPGQGLQFLFEYFSETQRNKGNFPGRFSGRQFSNSRSEMNVSTLELGDSALYLCASSLGGADEQFFGPGTRLTVL.

This CDR3 reads CASSLGPLAAVYEQYF. For the CDR3, the DNA is TGTGCCAGCAGTTTAGGCCCCCTAGCGGCGGTTTACGAGCAGTACTTC. The rearrangement joins TRBV28 to TRBJ2-7, with 7 bases matching TRBD2. This CDR3 contains 16 residues. CDR1 and CDR2 from the germline V gene are MDHEN and SYDVKM. Trimming took 2 bases from V and 4 from J; bases not matched to a gene: 11.